These T cell receptor beta chains were read from a single sample in a study of early T cells in non-severe SARS-CoV-2 infection. One entry per CDR3 protein results from TCRdb running MiXCR on the 5' RACE reads. The sample gives about 29,000 distinct CDR3 sequences, 4.5% of which show up once; 5.5% to 7.5% is in the top ten. Material for sequencing was whole blood. The source is an adult who was a healthcare worker with PCR-confirmed SARS-CoV-2 infection or an uninfected control (not recorded which). CDR3s include the opening cysteine and the closing phenylalanine or tryptophan. D genes are given only for firm matches.

j_call v_call d_call cdr3_aa
TRBJ2-7 TRBV7-2 TRBD1 CASSTTGTGPLEQYF
TRBJ2-1 TRBV20-1 TRBD2 CSAMLSGGYNEQFF
TRBJ1-2 TRBV10-3 TRBD1 CAISELPPGQGHGYTF
TRBJ2-1 TRBV15 NA CATSRVGGEQFF
TRBJ1-1 TRBV12-3/TRBV12-4 NA CASIVGGGSEAFF
TRBJ2-1 TRBV11-2 NA CASSLEGTLYNEQFF
TRBJ1-5 TRBV29-1 NA CSVAGGNNQPQHF
TRBJ2-7 TRBV19 TRBD1 CASGQGPSPYEQYF
TRBJ2-1 TRBV7-9 TRBD2 CASSLAGGPIYNEQFF
TRBJ2-7 TRBV11-2 TRBD2 CASSFGTSGGYEQYF
TRBJ1-1 TRBV9 NA CASSVASTGSNTEAFF
TRBJ2-6 TRBV6-6 NA CASSHAPGTIGANVLTF
TRBJ2-1 TRBV7-3 TRBD2 CASGLAGGSYNEQFF
TRBJ1-5 TRBV29-1 NA CSVVTPNQPQHF
TRBJ2-2 TRBV24-1 TRBD2 CATSDPTSGVNTGELFF
TRBJ2-7 TRBV5-1 NA CASSLVLSSYEQYF
TRBJ1-4 TRBV5-1 TRBD1 CASSFTGVDEKLFF
TRBJ1-1 TRBV29-1 TRBD1 CSVARQGRTEAFF
TRBJ2-7 TRBV4-3 NA CASSPTPRFLGEQYF
TRBJ1-1 TRBV6-2/TRBV6-3 NA CASRSHSTELNTEAFF
TRBJ2-1 TRBV5-1 TRBD1 CASSLETGSSYNEQFF
TRBJ1-1 TRBV9 NA CASSVVAENTEAFF
TRBJ2-7 TRBV12-3/TRBV12-4 NA CASSKIALLSYEQYF
TRBJ1-4 TRBV7-2 NA CASSLAPPSGTQGEKLFF
TRBJ2-4 TRBV5-5 NA CASSPHRGIQYF
TRBJ1-5 TRBV29-1 NA CSVVAGPNQPQHF
TRBJ1-2 TRBV12-3/TRBV12-4 TRBD1 CASSRTGKNYGYTF
TRBJ1-1 TRBV12-3/TRBV12-4 NA CASSPRPNTEAFF
TRBJ1-1 TRBV5-4 NA CASSLDENTEAFF
TRBJ2-5 TRBV11-2 NA CASSFPRSGVETQYF
TRBJ2-4 TRBV12-5 NA CASGFGGASKNIQYF
TRBJ2-5 TRBV19 NA CASSIEQSRYQETQYF
TRBJ2-1 TRBV6-6 NA CASSPLGQGSYNEQFF
TRBJ1-1 TRBV20-1 TRBD1 CSAGNRGAFF
TRBJ2-7 TRBV7-2 TRBD2 CASRRQREDGYEQYF
TRBJ1-3 TRBV5-1 NA CASYSGNTIYF
TRBJ2-1 TRBV25-1 NA CASSEFGEQFF
TRBJ2-2 TRBV4-1 NA CASSWSPGLNTGELFF
TRBJ2-7 TRBV4-3 TRBD2 CASSPGLAGAYEQYF
TRBJ2-1 TRBV9 TRBD2 CASSVDPGLADTYNEQFF
TRBJ2-6 TRBV6-1 TRBD1 CASRGTGGVGANVLTF
TRBJ2-1 TRBV4-1 TRBD2 CASRRSIAGVHNEQFF
TRBJ2-1 TRBV6-5 TRBD1 CASSYSGTGDDEQFF
TRBJ2-7 TRBV7-2 TRBD2 CASSPYPGIAGVNEQYF
TRBJ1-1 TRBV12-3/TRBV12-4 TRBD1 CASSLTGTGGTEAFF
TRBJ2-5 TRBV5-1 NA CASSSQETQYF
TRBJ2-3 TRBV20-1 NA CSAVVGVLTSTDTQYF
TRBJ2-1 TRBV5-1 TRBD2 CASSLASGTIWAEQFF
TRBJ2-1 TRBV7-2 NA CASSLARGLSEQFF
TRBJ1-5 TRBV11-2 NA CASSRGERNQPQHF
TRBJ2-3 TRBV20-1 TRBD2 CSANGLADTSTDTQYF
TRBJ1-1 TRBV7-3 NA CASSRLRGSEAFF
TRBJ2-7 TRBV9 NA CASSRGGGPPYEQYF